This T cell receptor (beta chain) came from a study of cytomegalovirus exposure and HLA in healthy donors. The PCR contained 60 Vbeta and 13 Jbeta primers. The data were produced by immunoSEQ multiplex PCR, yet TCRdb's version contains in-frame clones alone and is incomplete. The sample contains approximately 110,000 clones, roughly 69% of which appear only once. The study's findings and limits: Later, an analysis showed that TCR beta chains associated with HLA were more clonally expanded than others that were equally common. It was approximately 150 TCR beta chains that were listed as cytomegalovirus-associated. HLA alleles were associated with around 17,000 TCR beta sequences in a later analysis at 0.05 false discovery rate.

In germline, CDR1 is SGHAT, CDR2 FQNNGV. The CDR3 has 13 residues. V lost 4 bases to trimming and J lost 7 bases, with 11 bases between them. Turning to this clone: Its antigen is currently unknown.

The receptor comes from a woman in her 40s in good health and CMV-seropositive. Sequencing used PBMCs. This chain connects TRBV11-2 to TRBJ1-5; D is uncertain. The CDR3 loop is CASSSLGGQPQHF. The CDR3 nucleotides read TGTGCCAGCAGCTCCCTGGGAGGACAGCCCCAGCATTTT. The variable domain in full, with the rest retrieved from reference TRBV11-2 and TRBJ1-5, is EAGVAQSPRYKIIEKRQSVAFWCNPISGHATLYWYQQILGQGPKLLIQFQNNGVVDDSQLPKDRFSAERLKGVDSTLKIQPAKLEDSAVYLCASSSLGGQPQHFGDGTRLSIL.